This T cell receptor (beta chain) derives from a study of cytomegalovirus exposure and HLA in healthy donors. PCR used 60 Vbeta primers and 13 Jbeta primers. Libraries were prepared by immunoSEQ multiplex PCR; TCRdb keeps only in-frame clonotypes and omits some of them. Of fewer than 40,000 clones listed, less than 70% are singletons. Study-level findings and limits: No immune exposure information besides CMV serostatus was available.

About this clone: Its antigen is currently unknown.

The sequence was obtained from a man aged 50 to 60 in good health and CMV-seropositive. The sample comprised PBMCs.

CDR3 sequence: CSVRTSASEQYF. DNA of the CDR3: TGCAGCGTCCGGACTTCCGCTAGCGAGCAGTACTTC. The chain recombines TRBV29-1 with TRBJ2-7; the D gene is possibly TRBD2 (5 bases). The CDR3 is 12 residues long. The germline V gene encodes CDR1 SQVTM and CDR2 ANQGSEA. V shed 6 bases and J shed 6 bases, with 15 bases lying between them.